The clone carrying this T cell receptor (beta chain) was counted only a few times. The entry originates in a study of blood T cell repertoires in COVID-19. Study background: Specimens from acute and convalescent COVID-19 originated in the United States, Italy and Spain.

Measured with immunoSEQ multiplex PCR; TCRdb has only the in-frame clones, and not every one. Of approximately 300,000 clones listed, about 89% were seen once; the top ten hold under 6.5%. The germline V gene encodes CDR1 SNHLY and CDR2 FYNNEI. The CDR3 extends over 14 amino acids. Trimming removed 8 bases at V and 0 bases at J, with 14 bases between. V is TRBV2 and J is TRBJ2-7; TRBD1 might be the D (5 bases). This TCR was recovered from a man aged 18 to 35 who had recovered from COVID-19. The sequencing input was peripheral blood. The CDR3 protein is CASPGARNSYEQYF. CDR3 coding DNA: TGTGCCAGCCCTGGGGCCCGAAACTCCTACGAGCAGTACTTC.